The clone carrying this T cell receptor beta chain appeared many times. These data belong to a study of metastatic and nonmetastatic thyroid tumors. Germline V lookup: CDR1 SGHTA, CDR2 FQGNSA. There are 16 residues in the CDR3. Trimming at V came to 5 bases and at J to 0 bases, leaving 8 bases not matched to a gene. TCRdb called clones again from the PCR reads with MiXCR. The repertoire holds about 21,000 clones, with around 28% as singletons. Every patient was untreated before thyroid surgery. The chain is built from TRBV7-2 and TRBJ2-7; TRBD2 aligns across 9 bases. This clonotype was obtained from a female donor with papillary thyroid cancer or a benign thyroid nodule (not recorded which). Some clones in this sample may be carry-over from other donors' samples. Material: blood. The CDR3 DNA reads TGTGCCAGCAGCACCCGTAGCGGGAGCCTCTCCTACGAGCAGTACTTC. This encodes CASSTRSGSLSYEQYF.